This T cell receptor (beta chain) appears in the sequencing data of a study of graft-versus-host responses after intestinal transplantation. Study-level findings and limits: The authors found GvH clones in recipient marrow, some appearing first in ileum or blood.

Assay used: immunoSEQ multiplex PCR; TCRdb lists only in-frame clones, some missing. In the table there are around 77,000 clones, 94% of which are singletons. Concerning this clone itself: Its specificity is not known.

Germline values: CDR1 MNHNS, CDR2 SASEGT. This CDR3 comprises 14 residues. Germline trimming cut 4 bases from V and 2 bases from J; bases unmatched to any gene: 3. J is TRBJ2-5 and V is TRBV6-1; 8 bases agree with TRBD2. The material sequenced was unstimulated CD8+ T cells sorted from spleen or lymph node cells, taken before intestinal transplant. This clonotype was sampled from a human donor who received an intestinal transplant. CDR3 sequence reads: CASSGLALQETQYF. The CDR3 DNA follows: TGTGCCAGCAGTGGACTAGCGTTGCAAGAGACCCAGTACTTC.